This T cell receptor beta chain was identified in a study of cytomegalovirus exposure and HLA in healthy donors. As for the study in general: Early released data had approximately 86 million unique TCRs, all coming from HLA-typed donors. Of the donors genotyped, about 390 in all, about 76% fell in the Caucasian-associated ancestry cluster.

Per germline, CDR1 GTSNPN and CDR2 SVGIG (reference sequence). V was shortened by 3 bases and J by 2 bases, with 19 bases between the two germline ends. The CDR3 consists of 16 residues. This PCR relied on a set of 60 Vbeta primers and 13 Jbeta primers. Here immunoSEQ multiplex PCR was the method, and the copy in TCRdb shows in-frame clones only, minus some. Found here are roughly 150,000 clones, approximately 83% of them singletons; the top ten hold more than 1%. The receptor was isolated from a boy between 2 and 10 years old in good health and CMV-seronegative. Sequenced material: PBMCs. This chain links TRBV30 with TRBJ1-2; D perhaps matches TRBD1 (5 bases). The chain's CDR3 is CAWSLSWGNLNYGYTF. The CDR3 nucleotides read TGTGCCTGGAGCCTCTCATGGGGCAATTTAAACTATGGCTACACCTTC.